Included here is one T cell receptor beta chain sequence, with context. The data are from a study of blood T cell repertoires in COVID-19. Study-wide background: Acute and convalescent COVID-19 samples came from the United States, Italy and Spain.

This CDR3 has 14 residues. The junction had 7 bases not matched to a gene; V was cut back by 6 bases and J by 3 bases. From germline, CDR1 is SGHRS and CDR2 YFSETQ. Methods used by the authors: Cell counts per sample came from amplifying reference gene primers. Using immunoSEQ multiplex PCR, the repertoire was profiled, and TCRdb retains in-frame clones only, with some absent. Clonal size and the V and J genes are those of that table, whereas D and trimming came from the DNA. The sample holds about 150,000 clones; approximately 84% are singletons and the top ten take around 5%. The sequenced material came from peripheral blood. The receptor was isolated from a human donor in a cohort sampled during active COVID-19. The rearrangement links TRBV5-1 to TRBJ1-1; 8 bases are shared with TRBD1. In nucleotides, the CDR3 is TGCGCCAGCAAACCGACAGGGGTCGACACTGAAGCTTTCTTT. It is translated as CASKPTGVDTEAFF. The complete variable domain, with remaining parts taken from reference TRBV5-1 and TRBJ1-1, reads KAGVTQTPRYLIKTRGQQVTLSCSPISGHRSVSWYQQTPGQGLQFLFEYFSETQRNKGNFPGRFSGRQFSNSRSEMNVSTLELGDSALYLCASKPTGVDTEAFFGQGTRLTVV.